What follows are 5 T cell receptor beta chains derived from one specimen sequenced in a study of vaccination effects on CD4 cells after COVID-19. Sequencing was preceded by expansion of antigen-specific CD4+ T cells with viral peptide pools in the ViraFEST assay. Scientists isolated CD4+ T cells after a roughly ten-day culture period ended. The study found no prior SARS-CoV-2 infection in the vaccine recipients, who tested negative for nucleocapsid antibodies. These receptors' targets are unknown. Assay used: immunoSEQ multiplex PCR; TCRdb lists only in-frame clones, some missing. The sample holds 27,000 or so clones, around three quarters seen once. The sample was CD4+ T cells from PBMCs cultured with SARS-CoV-2 spike peptides, taken before COVID-19 vaccination. These receptors were collected from a human donor who received a COVID-19 vaccine.

This sequence joins TRBV10-1 and TRBJ1-6; perhaps TRBD1 as D (6 bases). The germline V and J ends were trimmed by 2 bases and 6 bases, with 26 bases remaining between them. The germline gives CDR1 WNHNN, CDR2 SYGVQD (reference sequence). The CDR3 length is 20 residues. For the CDR3, the DNA is TGCGCCAGCAGTGAGCCCTGGCCCGGGGGGGGGCCCCCATTTAATTCACCCCTCCACTTT. Translating it yields CASSEPWPGGGPPFNSPLHF.

The chain recombines TRBV7-7 with TRBJ2-5, with D maybe TRBD2 (6 bases). The V end was cut by 2 bases, the J end by 5 bases, with 6 bases between. This CDR3 contains 12 residues. Germline V gives CDR1 SSHAT, CDR2 FNYEAQ (reference sequence). The CDR3 DNA reads as TGTGCCAGCAGCTTACGGGGGGAGACCCAGTACTTC. Protein sequence: CASSLRGETQYF.

This chain uses TRBV29-1 with TRBJ1-1, with no clear D. The CDR3 sequence is 14 residues long. Trimming removed 6 bases from V and 4 bases from J, with 18 bases in between. CDR1 and CDR2 (germline): SQVTM, ANQGSEA. The CDR3 sequence: CSVEGSARSTEAFF. The CDR3 nucleotides read TGCAGCGTCGAGGGCTCGGCTCGTAGCACTGAAGCTTTCTTT.

The V call is TRBV10-3, the J call TRBJ2-7, with TRBD1 as a possible D gene (6 bases). This CDR3 region has 12 residues. Germline V gene data show CDR1 as ENHRY and CDR2 as SYGVKD. V was shortened by 4 bases and J by 6 bases, with 10 bases between the two germline ends. The CDR3, as DNA: TGTGCCATCAGTGTGGAAGGGGGCGAGCAGTACTTC. Translation gives CAISVEGGEQYF.

The chain combines TRBV5-6 with TRBJ1-1; 8 bases line up with TRBD1. The CDR3 has 14 amino acids. Germline lookup yields CDR1 SGHDT and CDR2 YYEEEE. With V trimmed by 4 bases and J by 5 bases, 7 bases remained unmatched. The CDR3 region has the DNA TGTGCCAGCAGCGGTGACAGGGGTTCTACTGAAGCTTTCTTT. This gives the protein CASSGDRGSTEAFF.